A selection of T cell receptor beta chains follows, all from one sample in a study of blood T cell repertoires in COVID-19. Sequenced by immunoSEQ multiplex PCR; TCRdb stores in-frame clones only, minus some. The data contain 100,000 to 150,000 clones, around nine tenths of them singletons. The sample was peripheral blood. The receptor set was obtained from a woman in her 70s with COVID-19, enrolled during active disease. CDR3s include the opening cysteine and the closing phenylalanine or tryptophan. Each record gives: CDR3 DNA, CDR3 protein, V gene, D gene, J gene, clone size. The D gene is left open where the match is weak. Clone sizes are given selectively: once, few, many, or a class where the clone is expanded.

TGTGCCAGCAGCTTAGGGCAGACGAACACCGGGGAGCTGTTTTTT	CASSLGQTNTGELFF	TRBV11-2	-	TRBJ2-2	-
TGTGCCAGCATTTCGAGGGGGTCGAAATGGTATGGCTACACCTTC	CASISRGSKWYGYTF	TRBV2	-	TRBJ1-2	-
TGTGCCAGCAGCGCGGGTTACATGCCTGCTCAAGAGACCCAGTACTTC	CASSAGYMPAQETQYF	TRBV9	-	TRBJ2-5	-
TGTGCCAGCAGCCAAGGCCCCCTAAGGACAAATGAGCAGTTCTTC	CASSQGPLRTNEQFF	TRBV3-1/TRBV3-2	-	TRBJ2-1	-
TGTGCCAGCAGTCCGGAACGAGGGGGACAAGCTAATGGCTACACCTTC	CASSPERGGQANGYTF	TRBV28	-	TRBJ1-2	few
TGCGCCAGCAGCTTTGGGGCAGGGGGCCCCTACGAGCAGTACTTC	CASSFGAGGPYEQYF	TRBV5-1	TRBD1	TRBJ2-7	-
TGTGCCAGCTCACCGGACAGCCCCTATGGCTACACCTTC	CASSPDSPYGYTF	TRBV18	-	TRBJ1-2	-
TGTGCCAGCTCACGGGGACAGGAATCCTCCTACGAGCAGTACTTC	CASSRGQESSYEQYF	TRBV18	TRBD1	TRBJ2-7	-
TGTGCCAGCAGCTTGGGACGCCGGACAGCTAACTATGGCTACACCTTC	CASSLGRRTANYGYTF	TRBV7-2	-	TRBJ1-2	few
TGTGCCAGCAGTGACCCATACGAGCAGTACTTC	CASSDPYEQYF	TRBV6-1	-	TRBJ2-7	-
TGTGCCAGCAGTCCACAGGGGGCTCGGTCACCCCTCCACTTT	CASSPQGARSPLHF	TRBV27	TRBD1	TRBJ1-6	-
TGCGCCAGCAGCCCTCTTAGTACCGGGGAGCTGTTTTTT	CASSPLSTGELFF	TRBV5-1	-	TRBJ2-2	-
TGCAGCGTCGCCGGGACACCCCGGAATGAGCAGTTCTTC	CSVAGTPRNEQFF	TRBV29-1	-	TRBJ2-1	-
TGTGCCAGTAGTCCGTCCGGGGATACGCAGTATTTT	CASSPSGDTQYF	TRBV19	-	TRBJ2-3	-
TGTGCCAGCAGTTTATGGGGCCCCGACAGGGGGCCCAGTTCACCCCTCCACTTT	CASSLWGPDRGPSSPLHF	TRBV27	TRBD1	TRBJ1-6	-
TGCAGTGCTAGAACACGGGGTCCCCAGCATTTT	CSARTRGPQHF	TRBV20-1	-	TRBJ1-5	-
TGTGCCAGCAGTGAATCCTGGCGGGGGGGCCTGGGGTTCGGGACAGATACGCAGTATTTT	CASSESWRGGLGFGTDTQYF	TRBV6-1	TRBD2	TRBJ2-3	-
TGTGCCACCAGCAGAGGGGGGGGACTAGCGGGTTTGAGCTCCTACGAGCAGTACTTC	CATSRGGGLAGLSSYEQYF	TRBV15	TRBD2	TRBJ2-7	-
TGTGCCAGCAGCTCGCGTTTTGGGACAGGGACCAACGTCCGCTATGGCTACACCTTC	CASSSRFGTGTNVRYGYTF	TRBV9	TRBD1	TRBJ1-2	few
TGTGCCAGCAGTATTAGCGGGGATAAATACAATGAGCAGTTCTTC	CASSISGDKYNEQFF	TRBV9	TRBD2	TRBJ2-1	-
TGTGCCAGCAGCCTGACTAGCTTACCGTCGGCCGATGAGCAGTTCTTC	CASSLTSLPSADEQFF	TRBV9	TRBD2	TRBJ2-1	-
TGTGCCAGCGGAAACAGGGTGAACACCGGGGAGCTGTTTTTT	CASGNRVNTGELFF	TRBV28	-	TRBJ2-2	once
TGTGCCAGCAGCCAGGGGCGGAGCAATCAGCCCCAGCATTTT	CASSQGRSNQPQHF	TRBV3-1/TRBV3-2	-	TRBJ1-5	-
TGTGCCAGCAGTGAAGCCAGGGGCGTAAGAGAAAAACTGTTTTTT	CASSEARGVREKLFF	TRBV2	-	TRBJ1-4	few
TGTGCCAGCAGTTTTACAGGGTTCGATGGTCTGCTTCAGCCCCAGCATTTT	CASSFTGFDGLLQPQHF	TRBV6-2/TRBV6-3	-	TRBJ1-5	-
TGTGCCACCAGCAGAGATCAGGGACAGGCCTACGAGCAGTACTTC	CATSRDQGQAYEQYF	TRBV15	TRBD1	TRBJ2-7	-
TGTGCCAGCAGCCCTCGAGCTAGCACTTCACCCCTCCACTTT	CASSPRASTSPLHF	TRBV7-2	-	TRBJ1-6	-
TGCAGTGCTAGTACAGGGGGAGTCACTGAAGCTTTCTTT	CSASTGGVTEAFF	TRBV20-1	TRBD1	TRBJ1-1	-
TGTGCCAGCTCACCCTCCGGGACAGGTGTTTCGTTTTTT	CASSPSGTGVSFF	TRBV18	TRBD1	TRBJ1-1	-
TGTGCCAGCAGCTTAGGAGGCAGGGCAGATCAGCCCCAGCATTTT	CASSLGGRADQPQHF	TRBV7-2	-	TRBJ1-5	-
TGTGCCAGCAGTTTACTCCGTTGGGGGGGGCGGAGCACCGGGGAGCTGTTTTTT	CASSLLRWGGRSTGELFF	TRBV28	-	TRBJ2-2	-
TGTGCCTCCGGGACAGCGGGCGAGCAGTACTTC	CASGTAGEQYF	TRBV30	-	TRBJ2-7	-
TGTGCCAGCAGCCAAGATTCTGAGGGTTTAAACTATGGCTACACCTTC	CASSQDSEGLNYGYTF	TRBV3-1/TRBV3-2	-	TRBJ1-2	-
TGTGCCTGGAACGTTAACAGAGACACTGAAGCTTTCTTT	CAWNVNRDTEAFF	TRBV30	-	TRBJ1-1	-